This record looks at one TCR beta chain sequence and its context. Repertoires were generated with immunoSEQ multiplex PCR, while TCRdb's copy carries only in-frame clones and drops some. The sample records 300,000 to 350,000 clones, 90% being singletons. The sample comes from a study of blood T cell repertoires in COVID-19. Study background: Sample material is recorded as cDNA or gDNA derived from T cells, B-cell-depleted T cells, or PBMCs.

With 3 bases removed from V and 4 bases from J, the gap between germline ends came to 14 bases. CDR1 is SQVTM, CDR2 ANQGSEA, per germline. This CDR3 is built from 14 residues. Individuals aged about 18 to 89 years were recruited from about two dozen US areas. Sequenced: PBMCs or T cells enriched from blood (not recorded which). The source is a woman aged 18-29 years with acute COVID-19. The V and J genes are TRBV29-1 and TRBJ2-3, with D maybe TRBD2 (5 bases). The CDR3 loop is CSVDLGGSPDTQYF. The CDR3 DNA reads as TGCAGCGTTGATTTGGGCGGGTCCCCAGATACGCAGTATTTT.